The T cell receptor (beta chain) under discussion was sequenced for a study of PD-1 blockade in mismatch repair-deficient tumors. Study in general: All were previously treated, progressing patients with approximately 11 mismatch repair-deficient cancer types.

This CDR3 is 14 amino acids long. CDR1 is MNHEY and CDR2 is SMNVEV in the germline V gene (reference sequence). V was clipped by 5 bases and J by 9 bases, with 17 bases between them. The study's findings and limits: Rapid post-treatment expansion, then contraction, generally preceding radiologic response, marked tumor-resident clones.

This clone was counted only a few times. Its target is unknown. Data came from immunoSEQ multiplex PCR; TCRdb stores just in-frame clones and leaves some out. The profile covers about 79,000 clones, with approximately 78% appearing a single time and approximately 5% taken by the ten largest. A few pembrolizumab responders had their TCRs sequenced. Sample: peripheral blood, taken 44 weeks after starting pembrolizumab. This clonotype was sampled from an adult with mismatch repair-deficient cancer. This chain links TRBV27 with TRBJ1-5; D ambiguous. CDR3 amino acids: CASSPGQVMRPQHF. In DNA, the CDR3 is TGTGCCAGCAGTCCTGGGCAGGTGATGAGGCCCCAGCATTTT.